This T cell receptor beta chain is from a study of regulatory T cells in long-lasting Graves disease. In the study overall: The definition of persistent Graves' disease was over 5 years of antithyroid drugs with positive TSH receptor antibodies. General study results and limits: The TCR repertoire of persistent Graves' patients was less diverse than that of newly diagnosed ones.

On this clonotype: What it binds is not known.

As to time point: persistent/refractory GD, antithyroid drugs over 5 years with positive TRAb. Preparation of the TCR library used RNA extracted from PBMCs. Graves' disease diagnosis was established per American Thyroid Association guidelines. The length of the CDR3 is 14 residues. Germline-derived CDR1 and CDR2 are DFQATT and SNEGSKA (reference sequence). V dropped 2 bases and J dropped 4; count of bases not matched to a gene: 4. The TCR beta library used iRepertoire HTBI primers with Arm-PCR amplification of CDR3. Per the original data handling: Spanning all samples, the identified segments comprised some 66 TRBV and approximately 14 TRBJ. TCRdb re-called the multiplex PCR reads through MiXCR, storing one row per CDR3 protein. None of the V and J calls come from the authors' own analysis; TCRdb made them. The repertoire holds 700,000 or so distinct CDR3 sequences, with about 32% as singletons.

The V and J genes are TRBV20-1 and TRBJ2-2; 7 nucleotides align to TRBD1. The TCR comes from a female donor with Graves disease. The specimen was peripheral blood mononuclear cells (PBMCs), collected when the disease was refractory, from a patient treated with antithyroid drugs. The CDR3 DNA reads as TGCAGTGCTAGATCCGCAGGGGGCACCGGGGAGCTGTTTTTT. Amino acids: CSARSAGGTGELFF.